One sample yielded the 28 T cell receptor beta chains listed below, sequenced in a study of blood T cell repertoires in COVID-19. Sequencing used immunoSEQ multiplex PCR; TCRdb keeps in-frame clones, though not all of them. The repertoire holds approximately 140,000 clones, with roughly 89% as singletons. Source material: PBMCs or T cells enriched from blood (not recorded which). The receptors derive from a woman between 45 and 65 years old who had been exposed to COVID-19.

This clone was detected a few times. DNA for the CDR3: TGTGCCAGCAGCTTGCTTGCTCCAGGGGCGCTCTACGAGCAGTACTTC. Translating gives CASSLLAPGALYEQYF. The chain employs TRBV5-6 and TRBJ2-7; D may be TRBD1 (6 bases). Germline V gives CDR1 SGHDT, CDR2 YYEEEE. Trimming cost V 1 base and J 3 bases, with 17 bases left between them. The CDR3 runs to 16 residues.

The chain links TRBV7-9 to TRBJ1-1, with 8 bases identical to TRBD1. J lost 5 bases, V lost 6 bases, and 14 bases had no gene match. Germline V gene data show CDR1 as SEHNR and CDR2 as FQNEAQ (reference sequence). This CDR3 is built from 16 residues. Here the CDR3 DNA reads TGTGCCAGCAGTACTGGACAGGGTATAATATATACTGAAGCTTTCTTT. Its protein is CASSTGQGIIYTEAFF.

The chain recombines TRBV4-1 with TRBJ2-1; 15 positions match TRBD2. Germline CDR1 is MGHRA and CDR2 is YSYEKL. The CDR3 covers 18 residues. V was pared by 6 bases and J by 7 bases, with 13 bases of the junction left unmatched. CDR3 DNA sequence: TGCGCCAGCAGGCAACAAGATATGGGACTAGCGGGAGGAAATGAGCAGTTCTTC. Its protein product is CASRQQDMGLAGGNEQFF.

This chain's CDR3 is CASSPASGATSTDTQYF. CDR3 nucleotide sequence: TGTGCCAGCAGCCCCGCCAGTGGGGCGACTAGCACAGATACGCAGTATTTT. This chain links TRBV7-8 with TRBJ2-3; a possible D gene is TRBD1 (5 bases). The CDR3 extends over 17 amino acids. V lost 5 bases, J lost 0 bases, and 18 bases lay in between. CDR1 and CDR2 (germline): SGHVS, FQNEAQ.

The V call is TRBV6-5, the J call TRBJ1-5; D is perhaps TRBD1 (6 bases). V was shortened by 0 bases and J by 7 bases, with 13 bases between the two germline ends. The CDR3 sequence is 15 residues long. The germline CDR1 and CDR2 sequences are MNHEY and SVGAGI. The CDR3 region is CASSYSGGPEQPQHF. The CDR3 DNA is TGTGCCAGCAGTTACTCGGGGGGGCCGGAACAGCCCCAGCATTTT.

V is TRBV4-2 and J is TRBJ1-4; TRBD1 matches at 9 bases. V dropped 4 bases and J dropped 8; count of bases not matched to a gene: 5. Germline assignment: CDR1 LGHNA and CDR2 YNFKEQ. The CDR3 length is 14 residues. The CDR3 reads CASSRDREGEKLFF. Written as DNA, the CDR3 is TGTGCCAGCAGCCGGGACAGGGAGGGGGAAAAACTGTTTTTT.

The J gene is TRBJ1-1, the V gene TRBV9; 8 bases match TRBD1. Germline V gene sequence: CDR1 SGDLS, CDR2 YYNGEE. Trimming cost V 3 bases and J 3 bases; bases outside gene matches: 4. The CDR3 has 14 residues. This CDR3 reads CASSAGQAYTEAFF. In DNA form, the CDR3 reads TGTGCCAGCAGCGCGGGACAGGCTTACACTGAAGCTTTCTTT.

The V gene is TRBV3-1 (or the pseudogene TRBV3-2), the J gene TRBJ1-1; TRBD1 aligns across 9 bases. Germline V gene sequence: CDR1 LGHDT, CDR2 YNNKEL (reference sequence). CDR3 size: 15 residues. V trimming: 1 base; J trimming: 6 bases; junction bases outside the gene matches: 6. For the CDR3, the DNA is TGTGCCAGCAGCCAAGTCGGGTACAGGGGGCCTGAAGCTTTCTTT. As protein: CASSQVGYRGPEAFF.

The chain is built from TRBV29-1 and TRBJ2-6; D perhaps matches TRBD1 (6 bases). The CDR3 has 15 amino acids. With 4 bases removed from V and 4 bases from J, the gap between germline ends came to 14 bases. In germline, CDR1 is SQVTM, CDR2 ANQGSEA. The CDR3 DNA reads as TGCAGCGTTGTGGTCACAGGGTCCGGGGCCAACGTCCTGACTTTC. Its protein is CSVVVTGSGANVLTF.

The table lists this clone with a few counts. This CDR3 reads CATSDFLGTGQFF. In DNA form, the CDR3 reads TGTGCCACCAGTGATTTCCTAGGAACAGGGCAGTTCTTC. The chain is built from TRBV24-1 and TRBJ2-1, with D possibly being TRBD1 (5 bases). Germline loops: CDR1 KGHDR, CDR2 SFDVKD. V lost 1 base, J lost 12 bases, and 12 bases lay in between. The CDR3 extends over 13 amino acids.

The chain employs TRBV2 and TRBJ1-1; 7 positions match TRBD1. The CDR3 is 15 amino acids. CDR1 is SNHLY, CDR2 FYNNEI, per germline. J was trimmed by 8 bases and V by 0 bases; bases with no gene match: 9. CDR3 sequence reads: CASSEALQGRGEAFF. The CDR3 nucleotides are TGTGCCAGCAGTGAAGCGCTTCAGGGCAGGGGGGAAGCTTTCTTT.

The V call is TRBV19, the J call TRBJ1-2; 7 nucleotides match TRBD1. CDR3 length: 12 amino acids. V lost 4 bases to trimming and J lost 7 bases; unmatched junction nucleotides: 3. CDR1 LNHDA and CDR2 SQIVND come from the germline V gene (reference sequence). The DNA for the CDR3 is TGTGCCAGTAGTACGGGACAGTCTGGCTACACCTTC. Amino acid sequence: CASSTGQSGYTF.

This clone was counted between two and nine times. The chain employs TRBV10-3 and TRBJ1-2; D is unclear. This CDR3 is built from 13 residues. Germline values: CDR1 ENHRY, CDR2 SYGVKD. Trimming stripped 2 bases from V and 4 bases from J, with 8 bases between. The CDR3 protein is CAISEEDFYGYTF. The DNA for the CDR3 is TGTGCCATCAGTGAGGAGGATTTCTATGGCTACACCTTC.

J is TRBJ1-3 and V is TRBV29-1; 9 bases match TRBD1. V lost 6 bases and J lost 0; bases outside the gene matches: 6. CDR1 SQVTM and CDR2 ANQGSEA come from the germline V gene. The CDR3 extends over 15 amino acids. The CDR3 nucleotides are TGCAGCGTACGGACAGGGGCGAGCTCTGGAAACACCATATATTTT. Translation gives CSVRTGASSGNTIYF.

V is TRBV5-1 and J is TRBJ1-1; 9 bases are shared with TRBD1. Germline loops: CDR1 SGHRS, CDR2 YFSETQ. The CDR3 runs 14 residues. After removal of 4 bases from V and 1 base from J, the junction contained 2 bases not matched to a gene. The CDR3 DNA sequence: TGCGCCAGCAGCGTACAGGGGGCGAACACTGAAGCTTTCTTT. It yields the protein CASSVQGANTEAFF. The variable domain in full, with the rest retrieved from reference TRBV5-1 and TRBJ1-1, is KAGVTQTPRYLIKTRGQQVTLSCSPISGHRSVSWYQQTPGQGLQFLFEYFSETQRNKGNFPGRFSGRQFSNSRSEMNVSTLELGDSALYLCASSVQGANTEAFFGQGTRLTVV.

CDR3 protein: CSVSGGTPDTQYF. Written as DNA, the CDR3 is TGCAGCGTGAGCGGGGGGACCCCAGATACGCAGTATTTT. This chain joins TRBV29-1 and TRBJ2-3; 9 nucleotides agree with TRBD2. The length of the CDR3 is 13 residues. Germline V CDR1 and CDR2: SQVTM, ANQGSEA. Germline trimming cut 6 bases from V and 4 bases from J; bases unmatched to any gene: 5.

The chain combines TRBV7-8 with TRBJ2-1, with TRBD2 identical over 10 bases. Per germline, CDR1 SGHVS and CDR2 FQNEAQ. The ends lost 1 base at V and 7 bases at J; junction bases unmatched: 1. This CDR3 is built from 14 residues. The CDR3 nucleotides read TGTGCCAGCAGCTTAGGGACTAGCGGTAATGAGCAGTTCTTC. As protein: CASSLGTSGNEQFF.

J is TRBJ1-3 and V is TRBV7-2; D is unclear. The CDR3 contains 14 residues. Germline loops: CDR1 SGHTA, CDR2 FQGNSA. Between the trimmed V and J ends, which lost 5 bases and 4 bases, there was a span of 12 bases. The DNA for the CDR3 is TGTGCCAGCAGCCCACTTGGGCCCGGAAACACCATATATTTT. Translating gives CASSPLGPGNTIYF.

This chain links TRBV7-9 with TRBJ2-7; 8 bases are a match to TRBD2. Germline assignment: CDR1 SEHNR and CDR2 FQNEAQ (reference sequence). Losses at the gene ends were 4 bases for V and 5 bases for J; bases not matched to a gene: 7. CDR3 length: 14 amino acids. DNA of the CDR3: TGTGCCAGCAGCTCTGGACTAGCCTACGACGAGCAGTACTTC. Translating gives CASSSGLAYDEQYF.

The chain is built from TRBV18 and TRBJ2-3, with TRBD2 matching 7 bases. Germline lookup yields CDR1 KGHSH and CDR2 LQKENI. The CDR3 totals 16 residues. Trimming cost V 1 base and J 2 bases; bases outside gene matches: 6. The CDR3 protein is CASSPLQGGPTDTQYF. DNA for the CDR3: TGTGCCAGCTCACCACTTCAGGGAGGGCCCACAGATACGCAGTATTTT.

J is TRBJ2-7 and V is TRBV11-1; 7 nucleotides match TRBD2. With V trimmed by 4 bases and J by 7 bases, 7 bases remained unmatched. The CDR3 extends over 13 amino acids. Germline V gives CDR1 SGHAT, CDR2 FQDESV (reference sequence). The CDR3 protein is CASSYGAGVEQYF. For the CDR3, the DNA is TGTGCCAGCAGCTACGGGGCGGGAGTGGAGCAGTACTTC. The variable domain in full, with the rest retrieved from reference TRBV11-1 and TRBJ2-7, is EAEVAQSPRYKITEKSQAVAFWCDPISGHATLYWYRQILGQGPELLVQFQDESVVDDSQLPKDRFSAERLKGVDSTLKIQPAELGDSAMYLCASSYGAGVEQYFGPGTRLTVT.

V usage is TRBV29-1 and J usage is TRBJ1-1; 7 positions agree with TRBD1. CDR1 is SQVTM, CDR2 ANQGSEA, per germline. The CDR3 is made up of 12 amino acids. The junction had 4 bases not matched to a gene; V was cut back by 5 bases and J by 4 bases. The CDR3 DNA follows: TGCAGCGTTTACAGGGGAGGCACTGAAGCTTTCTTT. Translation gives CSVYRGGTEAFF.

The gene calls are TRBV9 and TRBJ2-7; D perhaps matches TRBD1 (6 bases). Germline V gene sequence: CDR1 SGDLS, CDR2 YYNGEE. V dropped 3 bases and J dropped 2 bases, with 15 bases sitting between them. The CDR3 runs to 15 residues. The CDR3, as DNA: TGTGCCAGCAGCGCCGCCCCCGGGACAACCTACGAGCAGTACTTC. Translated: CASSAAPGTTYEQYF.

V usage is TRBV20-1 and J usage is TRBJ2-5, with 11 bases fitting TRBD2. This CDR3 region has 19 residues. CDR1 DFQATT and CDR2 SNEGSKA come from the germline V gene (reference sequence). With V trimmed by 3 bases and J by 2 bases, 17 bases remained unmatched. CDR3 sequence reads: CSASPPLGLAGGRQETQYF. CDR3 nucleotides: TGCAGTGCTAGTCCTCCTCTCGGGCTAGCGGGGGGTCGGCAAGAGACCCAGTACTTC.

The chain links TRBV10-2 to TRBJ2-1; 9 bases are shared with TRBD2. The CDR3 covers 14 residues. Germline V gives CDR1 WSHSY, CDR2 SAAADI. V shed 5 bases, J shed 8 bases, and the junction held 7 bases outside the gene matches. CDR3: CASSRAGGPHEQFF. CDR3 coding DNA: TGCGCCAGCAGTAGGGCGGGAGGGCCGCATGAGCAGTTCTTC.

The chain combines TRBV12-3 or TRBV12-4 with TRBJ1-1; a weak D match, TRBD1 (5 bases). The CDR3 has 13 residues. Trimming pared 6 bases from V and 3 bases from J, leaving 11 bases between. The DNA of the CDR3 is TGTGCCAGCAGCCTGGGGGGTGACACTGAAGCTTTCTTT. Its translation: CASSLGGDTEAFF.

The J gene is TRBJ1-5, the V gene TRBV27; tentative D call: TRBD1 (6 bases). With 8 bases removed from V and 11 bases from J, the gap between germline ends came to 22 bases. CDR3 length: 14 amino acids. CDR1 and CDR2 (germline): MNHEY, SMNVEV (reference sequence). CDR3 amino acids: CASGITGPESAQHF. CDR3 DNA sequence: TGTGCCAGCGGAATAACAGGGCCTGAGAGCGCCCAGCATTTT.

The chain couples TRBV5-6 to TRBJ1-1; possibly TRBD1 for D (5 bases). V dropped 4 bases and J dropped 3 bases, with 19 bases sitting between them. Germline V gene lookup returns CDR1 SGHDT and CDR2 YYEEEE. The CDR3 totals 16 residues. This chain's CDR3 is CASSPGVSGLDTEAFF. DNA for the CDR3: TGTGCCAGCAGCCCGGGGGTTTCGGGGTTGGACACTGAAGCTTTCTTT.